One sample yielded the 6 T cell receptor beta chains listed below, sequenced in a study of blood T cells in healthy people across ages. Through a sample-barcoded 5' primer and a J-beta primer mix, a second PCR was run for roughly 7 to 12 cycles. TCRdb fed the 5' RACE reads into MiXCR, producing one record per CDR3 protein. Of some 1.5 million distinct CDR3 sequences listed, approximately 43% are singletons. Sequenced input: blood. Source of these receptors: a woman aged 18-30 years in good health.

The chain recombines TRBV27 with TRBJ1-3; possibly TRBD1 for D (5 bases). Deletions cut 0 bases from V and 0 bases from J, with 15 bases between. The CDR3 is made up of 18 amino acids. Germline assignment: CDR1 MNHEY and CDR2 SMNVEV (reference sequence). CDR3 sequence reads: CASSLSSPGRASGNTIYF. The CDR3 coding sequence is TGTGCCAGCAGTTTATCCTCTCCGGGACGCGCCTCTGGAAACACCATATATTTT.

There are a few counts of this clonotype. The chain uses TRBV2 and TRBJ2-7; D possibly corresponds to TRBD2 (5 bases). Germline lookup yields CDR1 SNHLY and CDR2 FYNNEI. There are 12 residues in the CDR3. The V gene lost 8 bases and the J gene lost 3 bases, with 11 bases spanning the gap. CDR3 sequence (DNA): TGTGCCAGCGTAGCAAGCGGCTACGAGCAGTACTTC. Translation: CASVASGYEQYF.

This clonotype was counted a few times. The V and J genes are TRBV2 and TRBJ2-3, with D perhaps TRBD1 or TRBD2 (5 bases each). V lost 7 bases and J 2 bases, leaving 10 bases between the germline ends. This CDR3 has 13 amino acids. In germline, CDR1 is SNHLY, CDR2 FYNNEI. In nucleotides, the CDR3 is TGTGCCAGCACGGGGACCCTCACAGATACGCAGTATTTT. Its protein product is CASTGTLTDTQYF.

This chain connects TRBV16 to TRBJ2-5, with 9 positions matching TRBD1. Germline assignment: CDR1 KGHSY and CDR2 FQNENV. The CDR3 runs 16 residues. The V gene end was trimmed by 3 bases and the J gene end by 2 bases; junction bases not matched to a gene: 7. Here the CDR3 reads CASSQTGTGLQETQYF. The CDR3 nucleotides read TGTGCCAGCAGCCAGACCGGGACAGGGTTACAAGAGACCCAGTACTTC.

This clonotype was counted only a few times. The chain carries TRBV7-2 and TRBJ2-4; tentative D call: TRBD1 (5 bases). Germline-derived CDR1 and CDR2 are SGHTA and FQGNSA. This CDR3 contains 12 residues. The V end was cut by 0 bases, the J end by 15 bases, with 12 bases between. The CDR3 sequence: CASSLAGDRRYF. Written as DNA, the CDR3 is TGTGCCAGCAGCTTAGCAGGGGATAGGAGGTACTTC.

This clonotype has more than one count but fewer than ten. The gene calls are TRBV7-3 and TRBJ2-7; TRBD1 matches 10 bases. The CDR3 length is 15 residues. J gave up 5 bases and V 2 bases, and 6 bases lay outside the gene matches. Germline CDR1 and CDR2: SGHTA and FQGTGA. CDR3 sequence: CASSLYGTGVHEQYF. In DNA, the CDR3 is TGTGCCAGCAGCTTATATGGGACAGGGGTCCACGAGCAGTACTTC.